Described below is a single T cell receptor (beta chain) sequence and its context. This clonotype was observed at least ten times. Its target antigen remains unknown. No quality values exist for individual bases; no much larger clone is one base distant. This sample was taken from a study of T cells in Graves' hyperthyroidism and ophthalmopathy (dated by TCRdb to the late 2010s). For the wider study: Peripheral blood was sampled at the time of initial diagnosis, prior to any treatment. To identify TCR V-J signatures that set the groups apart, the researchers used a discovery cohort of 90 to 100 patients, made up of fewer than 50 with Graves' ophthalmopathy and about 55 with stable Graves' hyperthyroidism. Prospective prediction of ophthalmopathy was tested in an independent validation cohort consisting of some 20 hyperthyroidism patients and 15 or so patients who later progressed to ophthalmopathy. The roughly 100 discovery patients were divided at random into training and test sets in a 7:3 ratio. The study also compared thyroid tissue and blood T-cell repertoires from about 6 Graves' hyperthyroidism patients. After blood sampling, hyperthyroidism patients were treated with methimazole at a starting dose of 30 mg daily, and ophthalmopathy patients were treated with high-dose intravenous methylprednisolone. The paper describes TCR Vbeta CDR3 sequencing of 135 peripheral blood samples, made up of approximately 40 ophthalmopathy patients, 70 to 75 hyperthyroidism patients and roughly 17 progressor patients.

For CDR1 and CDR2, the germline V gene lists MDHEN and SYDVKM. From cysteine to phenylalanine, the CDR3 is 16 amino acids long. The CDR3 DNA has 48 bases and is translated from base 1. At the junction V is shortened by 2 bases and J by 7 bases, with 15 bases in between. Findings and caveats that apply to the study as a whole: Blood samples also contained most of the expanded thyroid clonotypes (frequency above 0.001), which suggests that blood repertoires may reflect thyroid immune responses. In cross-validation, a model built on a 13 V-J signature told ophthalmopathy apart from stable hyperthyroidism with approximately 90% sensitivity and approximately 84% specificity, and in testing the same model reached 80%/75%. During validation, the model predicted progression to ophthalmopathy a median of about 6.5 months ahead of onset, with 60% to 71% sensitivity and about 72% specificity. No statistical method was used to fix the sample size in advance, and group allocation was not hidden from the investigators.

Hyperthyroidism patients were newly diagnosed, had a disease duration of under 2 months, and were aged 18 to 65 years. Any patient with an uncontrolled infection, another autoimmune disease, pregnancy or lactation was excluded. Diagnoses were based on clinical symptoms, serum thyroxine and TRAb, thyroid ultrasound and orbital computed tomography. For progressor patients, blood was drawn at the first diagnosis of hyperthyroidism, before any ophthalmopathy symptoms had appeared. PBMCs were isolated from 10 ml of fresh peripheral blood by Ficoll-Paque density gradient centrifugation. Progressor patients were initially diagnosed with Graves' hyperthyroidism and developed ophthalmopathy during follow-up. Total RNA was extracted using Trizol reagent, and RNA quality was assessed on an Agilent 2100 Bioanalyzer. TCR beta CDR3 regions were amplified from RNA transcripts. A first-round RT-PCR of the TCR CDR3 used the HTBI primer set with the Qiagen OneStep RT-PCR kit. Libraries were constructed in a second round of multiplex PCR, after which size selection and purification were performed. Libraries were sequenced paired-end with 100 bp reads on an Illumina HiSeq2000. Concerning the study's data processing: Raw data were processed with SOAPnuke, discarding reads with adapters, uncalled bases, mean Phred below 15, or no exact constant-primer or identifier match. High-quality paired reads were merged with COPE v1.2.5, and unique nucleotide sequences were defined as clonotypes. MiTCR v1.1 was used to align clonotypes to the IMGT TRBV, TRBD and TRBJ reference segments. The analysis was restricted to V-J combinations with a frequency above 0.0001, which together covered 99.2% of the repertoires. A TCS score was defined as the ratio between F50 (clonal expansion) and ExV (chaos), using BLOSUM62-based TCRdist between CDR3 peptides within each V-J. Welch's t-statistics and random forest reduced 500 to 650 V-J features to fewer than 15, which were used in a naive Bayes classifier (R e1071). Using fastp at Q25 and MiXCR, TCRdb reprocessed the public reads and kept productive beta chains. Merged by CDR3 protein, the rows form single entries marked with the most common genes and DNA. The V and J calls reflect TCRdb's pipeline rather than the authors' work. A total of about 250,000 distinct CDR3 sequences appear in this sample, 13% to 15% of them only once. 30% to 35% of the sample is in the top ten clones.

The source is a woman aged 45-60 years with Graves' hyperthyroidism that later progressed to Graves' ophthalmopathy. The sequence joins TRBV28 to TRBJ1-6, with the D gene call left open. Sequencing was performed on blood. This receptor has the CDR3 CASSLPGGLENSPLHF. Read as DNA, the sequence is TGTGCCAGCAGTTTACCCGGTGGTTTAGAGAATTCACCCCTCCACTTT.